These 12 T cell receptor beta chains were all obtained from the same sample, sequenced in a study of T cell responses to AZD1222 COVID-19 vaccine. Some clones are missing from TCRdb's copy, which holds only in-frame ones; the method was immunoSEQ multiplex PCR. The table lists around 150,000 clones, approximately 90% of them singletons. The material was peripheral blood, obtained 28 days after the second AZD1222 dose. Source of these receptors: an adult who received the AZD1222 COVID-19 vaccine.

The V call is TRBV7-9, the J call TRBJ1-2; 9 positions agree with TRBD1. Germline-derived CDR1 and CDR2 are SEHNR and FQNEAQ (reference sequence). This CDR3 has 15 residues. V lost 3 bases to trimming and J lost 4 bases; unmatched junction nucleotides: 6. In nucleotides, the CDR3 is TGTGCCAGCAGCTTTGCGGACAGGGGTCCCTATGGCTACACCTTC. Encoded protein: CASSFADRGPYGYTF.

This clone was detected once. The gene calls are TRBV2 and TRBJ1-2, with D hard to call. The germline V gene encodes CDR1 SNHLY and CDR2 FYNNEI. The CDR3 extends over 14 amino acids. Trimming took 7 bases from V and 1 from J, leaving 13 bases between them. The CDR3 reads CASTVPDGNYGYTF. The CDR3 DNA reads TGTGCCAGCACCGTCCCGGACGGTAACTATGGCTACACCTTC.

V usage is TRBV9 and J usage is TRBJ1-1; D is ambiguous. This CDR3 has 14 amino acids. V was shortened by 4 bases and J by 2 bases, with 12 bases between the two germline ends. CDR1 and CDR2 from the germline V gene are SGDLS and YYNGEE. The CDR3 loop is CASSPRDRNTEAFF. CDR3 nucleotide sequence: TGTGCCAGCAGCCCCCGGGATCGAAACACTGAAGCTTTCTTT.

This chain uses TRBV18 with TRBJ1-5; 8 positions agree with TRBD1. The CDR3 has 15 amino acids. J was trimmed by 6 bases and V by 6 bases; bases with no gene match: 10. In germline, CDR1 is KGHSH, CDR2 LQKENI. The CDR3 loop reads CASSPGRTGGQPQHF. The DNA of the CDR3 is TGTGCCAGCTCTCCTGGACGCACAGGGGGTCAGCCCCAGCATTTT.

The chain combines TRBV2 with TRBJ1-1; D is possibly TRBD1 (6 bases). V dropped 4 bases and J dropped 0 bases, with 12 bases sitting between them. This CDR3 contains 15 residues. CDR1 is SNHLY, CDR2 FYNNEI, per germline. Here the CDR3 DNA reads TGTGCCAGCAGTGGGGGGCCGGCCTTGAACACTGAAGCTTTCTTT. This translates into CASSGGPALNTEAFF.

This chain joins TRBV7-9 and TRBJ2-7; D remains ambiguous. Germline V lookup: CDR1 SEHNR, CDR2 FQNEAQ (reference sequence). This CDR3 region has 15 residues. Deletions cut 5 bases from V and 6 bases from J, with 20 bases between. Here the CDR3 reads CASSHPIGEGIEQYF. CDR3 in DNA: TGTGCCAGCAGCCACCCCATAGGAGAAGGGATCGAGCAGTACTTC.

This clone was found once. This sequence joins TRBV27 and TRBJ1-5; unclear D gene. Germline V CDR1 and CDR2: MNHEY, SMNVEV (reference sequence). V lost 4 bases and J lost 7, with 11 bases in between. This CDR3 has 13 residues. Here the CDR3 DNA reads TGTGCCAGCAGTTACTTCGGCAGGCAGCCCCAGCATTTT. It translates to CASSYFGRQPQHF.

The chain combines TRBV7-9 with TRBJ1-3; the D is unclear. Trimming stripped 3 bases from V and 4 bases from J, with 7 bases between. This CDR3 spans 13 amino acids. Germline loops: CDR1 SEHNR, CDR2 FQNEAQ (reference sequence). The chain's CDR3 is CASSLLLGNTIYF. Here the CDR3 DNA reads TGTGCCAGCAGCTTGCTACTAGGAAACACCATATATTTT.

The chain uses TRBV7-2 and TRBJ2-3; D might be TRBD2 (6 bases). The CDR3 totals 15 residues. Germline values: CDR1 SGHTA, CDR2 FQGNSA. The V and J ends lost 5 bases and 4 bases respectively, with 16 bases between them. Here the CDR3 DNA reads TGTGCCAGCAGCCTCCTGGGCCGGAGGGCAGATACGCAGTATTTT. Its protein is CASSLLGRRADTQYF.

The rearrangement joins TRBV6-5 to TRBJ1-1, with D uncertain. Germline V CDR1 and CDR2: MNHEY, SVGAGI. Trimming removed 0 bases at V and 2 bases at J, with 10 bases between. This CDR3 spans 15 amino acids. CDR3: CASSYSMSHNTEAFF. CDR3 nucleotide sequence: TGTGCCAGCAGTTACTCGATGAGTCATAACACTGAAGCTTTCTTT.

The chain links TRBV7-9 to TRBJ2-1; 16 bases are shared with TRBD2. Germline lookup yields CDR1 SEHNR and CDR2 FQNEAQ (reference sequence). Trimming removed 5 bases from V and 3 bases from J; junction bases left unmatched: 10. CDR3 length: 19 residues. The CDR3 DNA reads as TGTGCCAGCAGCCCCAAGGCCGGGACTAGCGGGGGGGTCTACAATGAGCAGTTCTTC. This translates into CASSPKAGTSGGVYNEQFF.

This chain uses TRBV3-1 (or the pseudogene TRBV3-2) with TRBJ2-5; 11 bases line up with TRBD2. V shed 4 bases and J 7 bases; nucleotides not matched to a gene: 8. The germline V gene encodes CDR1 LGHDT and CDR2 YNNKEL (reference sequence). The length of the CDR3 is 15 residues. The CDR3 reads CASSPPSGRPGTQYF. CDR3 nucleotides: TGTGCCAGCAGCCCCCCTAGCGGGAGGCCGGGGACCCAGTACTTC.